These 31 T cell receptor beta chains originate from one sample sequenced in a study of blood T cell repertoires in COVID-19. Some clones are missing from TCRdb's copy, which holds only in-frame ones; the method was immunoSEQ multiplex PCR. There are 250,000 to 400,000 clones in the sample; more than 70% occur only once, and 1.6% lies in the top ten. Specimen: peripheral blood. The receptors derive from a young woman with COVID-19, enrolled during active disease.

The gene calls are TRBV7-2 and TRBJ2-1; 7 bases fit TRBD2. The CDR3 contains 13 residues. CDR1 and CDR2 (germline): SGHTA, FQGNSA. Unmatched junction bases numbered 6, after V lost 7 bases and J lost 6 bases. The CDR3 sequence: CASMRGKVNEQFF. CDR3 DNA: TGTGCCAGCATGCGGGGGAAGGTCAATGAGCAGTTCTTC.

J is TRBJ2-2 and V is TRBV5-1; 9 bases are shared with TRBD2. This CDR3 comprises 16 residues. V was pared by 0 bases and J by 5 bases, with 5 bases of the junction left unmatched. The germline V gene has CDR1 SGHRS and CDR2 YFSETQ. The CDR3 protein is CASSLGGLARTGELFF. The CDR3 region has the DNA TGCGCCAGCAGCTTGGGTGGACTAGCGAGGACCGGGGAGCTGTTTTTT.

The chain recombines TRBV19 with TRBJ2-7; the match to TRBD2 covers 8 bases. Germline trimming cut 7 bases from V and 3 bases from J; bases unmatched to any gene: 11. CDR1 is LNHDA, CDR2 SQIVND, per germline (reference sequence). The CDR3 is made up of 15 amino acids. This CDR3 reads CASMGPGLGSYEQYF. DNA for the CDR3: TGTGCCAGTATGGGACCGGGACTAGGGAGCTACGAGCAGTACTTC.

The chain carries TRBV28 and TRBJ1-1; 7 bases line up with TRBD1. Germline CDR1 MDHEN, CDR2 SYDVKM. The CDR3 has 17 amino acids. The V gene end was trimmed by 4 bases and the J gene end by 5 bases; junction bases not matched to a gene: 16. For the CDR3, the DNA is TGTGCCAGCAGTTCCGGAACCAAGGGGGCGAGGTCTACTGAAGCTTTCTTT. This sequence encodes CASSSGTKGARSTEAFF.

This sequence joins TRBV7-6 and TRBJ2-3, with D maybe TRBD2 (7 bases). Germline CDR1 and CDR2: SGHVS and FNYEAQ. V was clipped by 2 bases and J by 2 bases, with 17 bases between them. The CDR3 totals 17 residues. CDR3 in amino acids: CASSLRSRGGYTDTQYF. The DNA for the CDR3 is TGTGCCAGCAGCTTAAGAAGTAGGGGGGGGTACACAGATACGCAGTATTTT.

The chain carries TRBV19 and TRBJ1-1; D is possibly TRBD1 (6 bases). This CDR3 is 16 amino acids long. Germline V gene lookup returns CDR1 LNHDA and CDR2 SQIVND (reference sequence). V dropped 9 bases and J dropped 0 bases, with 20 bases sitting between them. The CDR3 DNA is TGTGCCAGCTCTACCGAGACAGGCGACATGAACACTGAAGCTTTCTTT. The encoded protein is CASSTETGDMNTEAFF.

The chain couples TRBV2 to TRBJ2-7; no firm D call. From germline, CDR1 is SNHLY and CDR2 FYNNEI. Trimming pared 7 bases from V and 7 bases from J, leaving 11 bases between. This CDR3 has 11 residues. The CDR3 bases are TGTGCCAGCACCTTCGGCGGAGAGCAGTACTTC. Encoded protein: CASTFGGEQYF.

The chain joins TRBV5-1 to TRBJ2-2; a possible D gene is TRBD1 (6 bases). V shed 4 bases and J shed 6 bases, with 16 bases lying between them. Germline CDR1 reads SGHRS; CDR2 reads YFSETQ. This CDR3 is 15 amino acids long. The CDR3 nucleotides are TGCGCCAGCAGCCTTGGGGGACCAGGGGCCGGGGAGCTGTTTTTT. Its protein is CASSLGGPGAGELFF.

The genes are TRBV1 and TRBJ2-3; the tabulated D call, TRBD2, remains unverified against the DNA. TRBV1 is labeled a pseudogene. The CDR3 loop spans 16 amino acids. CDR3 sequence: CTSSQKAGVGTDTQYF. The CDR3 nucleotides are TGCACCAGCAGCCAAAAAGCGGGGGTTGGCACAGATACGCAGTATTTT.

The rearrangement links TRBV6-2 or TRBV6-3 to TRBJ2-7, with D tentatively TRBD2 (5 bases). Trimming stripped 6 bases from V and 0 bases from J, with 15 bases between. The CDR3 runs to 15 residues. Looked up from germline, CDR1 is MNHEY and CDR2 is SVGEGT. The CDR3 region is CASSVFPGSSYEQYV. CDR3 in DNA: TGTGCCAGCAGCGTGTTCCCGGGGAGCTCCTACGAGCAGTACGTC.

The J gene is TRBJ1-5, the V gene TRBV18; no clear D. Trimming removed 6 bases at V and 4 bases at J, with 10 bases between. CDR1 is KGHSH and CDR2 is LQKENI in the germline V gene. The CDR3 is 13 residues long. The CDR3 region has the DNA TGTGCCAGCTCCGTAACAGAGAATCAGCCCCAGCATTTT. Translated: CASSVTENQPQHF.

This rearrangement joins TRBV2 to TRBJ1-4; D is unresolved. Per the germline V gene, CDR1 is SNHLY and CDR2 is FYNNEI. The CDR3 has 15 residues. V lost 5 bases and J lost 0, with 10 bases in between. The CDR3 region has the DNA TGTGCCAGCAGTAGGACGGAGGCAACTAATGAAAAACTGTTTTTT. Amino acids: CASSRTEATNEKLFF.

The chain has TRBV19 and TRBJ1-1; D is possibly TRBD1 (5 bases). The CDR3 has 14 residues. The germline V gene has CDR1 LNHDA and CDR2 SQIVND (reference sequence). Trimming pared 1 base from V and 3 bases from J, leaving 9 bases between. The CDR3 DNA reads TGTGCCAGTAGTATAGTCGCAGGGTACACTGAAGCTTTCTTT. It yields the protein CASSIVAGYTEAFF.

The chain is built from TRBV18 and TRBJ2-2; D might be TRBD2 (5 bases). V was shortened by 2 bases and J by 3 bases, with 7 bases between the two germline ends. The CDR3 length is 14 residues. Looked up from germline, CDR1 is KGHSH and CDR2 is LQKENI. The CDR3 here is CASSPYGDTGELFF. CDR3 bases: TGTGCCAGCTCACCATACGGGGACACCGGGGAGCTGTTTTTT.

This sequence joins TRBV4-2 and TRBJ1-5; D gene uncertain. CDR1 is LGHNA and CDR2 is YNFKEQ in the germline V gene. The CDR3 totals 14 residues. Trimming removed 5 bases at V and 6 bases at J, with 14 bases between. The CDR3 loop is CASSIAGYTQPQHF. In DNA form, the CDR3 reads TGTGCCAGCAGCATAGCTGGGTATACTCAGCCCCAGCATTTT.

The DNA for the CDR3 is TGTGCCAGCAGCTTAGGAGGGCTTGGGGACATTCAGTACTTC. Encoded protein: CASSLGGLGDIQYF. This chain connects TRBV7-2 to TRBJ2-4; D is possibly TRBD2 (5 bases). CDR3 length: 14 amino acids. V was shortened by 1 base and J by 8 bases, with 12 bases between the two germline ends. Germline CDR1 is SGHTA and CDR2 is FQGNSA.

V and J are TRBV19 and TRBJ1-1; D call uncertain. The CDR3 has 15 residues. Trimming took off 3 bases at V and 5 bases at J, with 16 bases between the two ends. The germline gives CDR1 LNHDA, CDR2 SQIVND (reference sequence). The DNA for the CDR3 is TGTGCCAGTAGTATTTTGAACTCCCTAAGTACTGAAGCTTTCTTT. Its translation is CASSILNSLSTEAFF.

The V and J genes are TRBV5-5 and TRBJ2-5; 13 bases are shared with TRBD2. Germline V gives CDR1 SGHKS, CDR2 YYEKEE (reference sequence). This CDR3 is built from 16 residues. The trim removed 4 bases at V and 4 bases at J, leaving 7 bases unmatched. The CDR3 nucleotides read TGTGCCAGCAGCACAGGACTAGCGGGGGCCGGAGAGACCCAGTACTTC. It codes for CASSTGLAGAGETQYF.

Concerning this clone itself: The junction differs from germline at one of its ends, possibly a read error. This rearrangement joins TRBV6-5 to TRBJ1-6; tentative D call: TRBD1 (5 bases). The CDR3 is 15 residues long. CDR1 and CDR2 from the germline V gene are MNHEY and SVGAGI. In DNA form, the CDR3 reads TGTGCCAGCACGGGGTCGGAGGGGTATAGTTCACCCCTCCACTTT. Its protein is CASTGSEGYSSPLHF.

This rearrangement joins TRBV5-8 to TRBJ1-4, with D perhaps matching TRBD1 (5 bases). CDR3 length: 14 residues. In germline, CDR1 is SGHTS, CDR2 YDEGEE. Trimming pared 2 bases from V and 7 bases from J, leaving 12 bases between. The CDR3 DNA reads TGTGCCAGCAGCTTAGAGAGACAGCCTGAAAAACTGTTTTTT. This translates into CASSLERQPEKLFF.

This chain's CDR3 is CASIEVSPYEQYF. As DNA, the CDR3 is TGTGCCAGCATCGAAGTAAGCCCCTACGAGCAGTACTTC. The chain uses TRBV6-5 and TRBJ2-7, with D uncertain. Between the trimmed V and J ends, which lost 7 bases and 2 bases, there was a span of 12 bases. CDR1 is MNHEY and CDR2 is SVGAGI in the germline V gene. The CDR3 consists of 13 residues.

The rearrangement uses TRBV13 and TRBJ1-1, with D perhaps matching TRBD1 (6 bases). Trimming stripped 5 bases from V and 4 bases from J, with 14 bases between. Germline V gene data show CDR1 as PRHDT and CDR2 as FYEKMQ (reference sequence). The length of the CDR3 is 14 residues. CDR3 bases: TGTGCCAGCAGCGCAATTTCAGGGGTCACTGAAGCTTTCTTT. Encoded protein: CASSAISGVTEAFF.

The chain links TRBV19 to TRBJ2-2, with unresolved D. Trimming removed 7 bases from V and 0 bases from J, with 6 bases in between. The CDR3 totals 13 residues. Germline V gene data show CDR1 as LNHDA and CDR2 as SQIVND (reference sequence). CDR3 in DNA: TGTGCCAGTACTCAGACGAACACCGGGGAGCTGTTTTTT. As protein: CASTQTNTGELFF.

This rearrangement joins TRBV5-1 to TRBJ1-2; D gene unclear. V lost 4 bases, J lost 4 bases, and 14 bases lay in between. CDR3 length equals 14 residues. Germline V gene data show CDR1 as SGHRS and CDR2 as YFSETQ. The CDR3 protein is CASSDPRGGYGYTF. CDR3 DNA: TGCGCCAGCAGCGATCCCCGGGGTGGCTATGGCTACACCTTC.

V is TRBV6-5 and J is TRBJ1-5, with D hard to call. Trimming removed 4 bases at V and 4 bases at J, with 11 bases between. The CDR3 has 14 residues. Looked up from germline, CDR1 is MNHEY and CDR2 is SVGAGI. In nucleotides, the CDR3 is TGTGCCAGCAGTTCGAGGGCAGAGAATCAGCCCCAGCATTTT. Residues: CASSSRAENQPQHF.

This chain links TRBV7-9 with TRBJ2-7; 11 bases line up with TRBD1. The V gene's germline CDR1 is SEHNR and CDR2 FQNEAQ (reference sequence). The junction had 9 bases not matched to a gene; V was cut back by 5 bases and J by 6 bases. The CDR3 length is 15 residues. This chain's CDR3 is CASSLSSGTGGEQYF. CDR3 bases: TGTGCCAGCAGCCTGAGCTCCGGGACAGGGGGCGAGCAGTACTTC.

The rearrangement links TRBV5-1 to TRBJ1-1; D remains ambiguous. Germline CDR1 is SGHRS and CDR2 is YFSETQ. V gave up 5 bases and J gave up 5 bases, with 19 bases separating them. The CDR3 length is 15 residues. The CDR3 DNA sequence: TGCGCCAGCAGTCCTCGAGCCGGGGATCGTACTGAAGCTTTCTTT. This translates into CASSPRAGDRTEAFF.

The rearrangement links TRBV7-9 to TRBJ2-1; D remains ambiguous. This CDR3 region has 14 residues. In germline, CDR1 is SEHNR, CDR2 FQNEAQ (reference sequence). V was shortened by 1 base and J by 3 bases, with 7 bases between the two germline ends. The CDR3 DNA is TGTGCCAGCAGCTTAGGACTGGGCTACAATGAGCAGTTCTTC. Translated: CASSLGLGYNEQFF.

The chain couples TRBV14 to TRBJ2-6, with D tentatively TRBD1 (6 bases). Germline values: CDR1 SGHDN, CDR2 FVKESK. V lost 2 bases and J 0 bases, leaving 14 bases between the germline ends. This CDR3 is built from 18 residues. The CDR3 DNA reads as TGTGCCAGCAGCCAATGGAACAGGGTCGGCTCTGGGGCCAACGTCCTGACTTTC. This gives the protein CASSQWNRVGSGANVLTF. Looking up the rest from reference TRBV14 and TRBJ2-6 gives the full variable domain: EAGVTQFPSHSVIEKGQTVTLRCDPISGHDNLYWYRRVMGKEIKFLLHFVKESKQDESGMPNNRFLAERTGGTYSTLKVQPAELEDSGVYFCASSQWNRVGSGANVLTFGAGSRLTVL.

This sequence joins TRBV5-8 and TRBJ2-1, with 9 bases aligning to TRBD1. The CDR3 extends over 15 amino acids. Losses at the gene ends were 3 bases for V and 7 bases for J; bases not matched to a gene: 8. Germline V gives CDR1 SGHTS, CDR2 YDEGEE. CDR3 sequence: CASSSWRDRENEQFF. The CDR3, as DNA: TGTGCCAGCAGCTCATGGCGGGACAGGGAAAATGAGCAGTTCTTC.

The J gene is TRBJ2-3, the V gene TRBV10-3; no reliable D call. The CDR3 totals 11 residues. V gave up 3 bases and J gave up 6 bases, with 4 bases separating them. Per germline, CDR1 ENHRY and CDR2 SYGVKD. The CDR3 sequence: CAISDVDTQYF. In DNA form, the CDR3 reads TGTGCCATCAGTGACGTGGATACGCAGTATTTT.